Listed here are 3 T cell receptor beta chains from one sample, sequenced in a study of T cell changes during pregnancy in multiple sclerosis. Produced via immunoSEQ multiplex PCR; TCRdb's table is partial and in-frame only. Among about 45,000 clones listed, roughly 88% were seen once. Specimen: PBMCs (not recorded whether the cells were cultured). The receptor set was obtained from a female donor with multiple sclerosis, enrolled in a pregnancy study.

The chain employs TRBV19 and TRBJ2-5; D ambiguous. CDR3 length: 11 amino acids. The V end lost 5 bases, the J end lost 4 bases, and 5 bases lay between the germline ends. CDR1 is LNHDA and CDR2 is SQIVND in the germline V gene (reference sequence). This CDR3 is CASSWRETQYF. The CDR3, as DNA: TGTGCCAGTAGTTGGAGAGAGACCCAGTACTTC.

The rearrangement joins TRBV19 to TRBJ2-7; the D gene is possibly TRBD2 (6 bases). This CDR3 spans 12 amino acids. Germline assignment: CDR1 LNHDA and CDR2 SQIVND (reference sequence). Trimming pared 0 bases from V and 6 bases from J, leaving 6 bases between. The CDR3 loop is CASSIEGGEQYF. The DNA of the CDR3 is TGTGCCAGTAGTATAGAGGGAGGCGAGCAGTACTTC.

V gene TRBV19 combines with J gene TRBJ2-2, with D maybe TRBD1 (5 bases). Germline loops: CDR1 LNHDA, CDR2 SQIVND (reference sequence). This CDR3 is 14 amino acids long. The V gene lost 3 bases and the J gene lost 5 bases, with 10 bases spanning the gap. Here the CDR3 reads CASSIVAGTGELFF. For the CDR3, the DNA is TGTGCCAGTAGTATTGTAGCAGGGACCGGGGAGCTGTTTTTT.